The rows below give T cell receptor beta chains drawn from one sample of a study of blood T cell dynamics during melanoma immunotherapy. Using immunoSEQ multiplex PCR, the repertoire was profiled, and TCRdb retains in-frame clones only, with some absent. The top ten hold 10% of the sample, which has approximately 5,900 clones, 80% to 85% seen once. The sequenced sample was blood, obtained from a patient treated with checkpoint blockade. Every receptor here comes from a human donor with melanoma. CDR3s include the opening cysteine and the closing phenylalanine or tryptophan. A D gene is named only where the DNA matches it firmly. Clone size, where shown, is once, few, many, or a class for clones that have expanded.

D	V	J	size	CDR3	DNA
-	TRBV19	TRBJ1-2	few	CASTGAGFGYTF	TGTGCCAGTACAGGGGCCGGGTTTGGCTACACCTTC
-	TRBV9	TRBJ1-2	-	CASSVGGSLNYGYTF	TGTGCCAGCAGCGTAGGTGGCAGCCTTAACTATGGCTACACCTTC
-	TRBV19	TRBJ1-4	few	CASGRLEKLFF	TGTGCCAGTGGACGCCTCGAAAAACTGTTTTTT
-	TRBV30	TRBJ1-2	-	CAWSRTGYGYTF	TGTGCCTGGAGTAGGACGGGATATGGCTACACCTTC
TRBD1	TRBV5-6	TRBJ2-7	-	CASSWGFLGQGNYEQYF	TGTGCCAGCAGTTGGGGGTTCTTGGGACAGGGGAACTACGAGCAGTACTTC
-	TRBV5-1	TRBJ1-1	-	CASSLQGQIGNTEAFF	TGCGCCAGCAGCCTACAGGGTCAAATCGGGAACACTGAAGCTTTCTTT
-	TRBV7-8	TRBJ1-1	-	CASSLARLGMNTEAFF	TGTGCCAGCAGCTTAGCTCGGCTAGGGATGAACACTGAAGCTTTCTTT
-	TRBV19	TRBJ1-1	-	CASTGDTSFGAFF	TGTGCCAGTACGGGGGACACCTCGTTTGGAGCTTTCTTT
TRBD1	TRBV18	TRBJ1-5	-	CASSFGQGAGQPQHF	TGTGCCAGCTCCTTTGGACAGGGGGCCGGTCAGCCCCAGCATTTT
-	TRBV30	TRBJ1-1	-	CAWSQVRAVAFF	TGTGCCTGGAGTCAGGTTCGGGCAGTCGCTTTCTTT
-	TRBV6-5	TRBJ1-2	-	CASSSRLVIGSGYTF	TGTGCCAGCAGTTCCCGGTTGGTCATCGGGTCCGGCTACACCTTC
-	TRBV28	TRBJ2-7	-	CASRWGAYEQYF	TGTGCCAGCAGATGGGGGGCCTACGAGCAGTACTTC
-	TRBV4-1	TRBJ2-7	-	CASSQGSDTPYEQYF	TGCGCCAGCAGCCAAGGATCGGACACTCCCTACGAGCAGTACTTC
-	TRBV28	TRBJ1-1	-	CASSSFDGDTEAFF	TGTGCCAGCAGTTCATTCGACGGAGACACTGAAGCTTTCTTT
TRBD1	TRBV7-2	TRBJ1-2	-	CASSLGAGGASYGYTF	TGTGCCAGCAGCTTAGGGGCAGGGGGCGCCTCCTATGGCTACACCTTC
-	TRBV5-1	TRBJ1-1	-	CASSLGEGNFF	TGCGCCAGCAGCTTAGGCGAGGGGAATTTCTTT
TRBD2	TRBV5-6	TRBJ2-1	few	CASSLAASGGYNEQFF	TGTGCCAGCAGCTTGGCGGCTAGCGGGGGGTACAATGAGCAGTTCTTC
-	TRBV6-1	TRBJ2-7	few	CASRGTFF	TGTGCCAGCAGGGGGACCTTCTTC
-	TRBV19	TRBJ1-2	-	CASSIGGLGSAGYTF	TGTGCCAGTAGTATAGGGGGCCTCGGGTCGGCTGGCTACACCTTC
-	TRBV5-6	TRBJ1-4	-	CASSLEGLGGGKLFF	TGTGCCAGCAGCTTGGAGGGATTAGGAGGGGGAAAACTGTTTTTT
TRBD1	TRBV4-2	TRBJ2-7	-	CASSQIPGQGALEQYF	TGTGCCAGCAGCCAAATACCGGGACAGGGGGCCCTCGAGCAGTACTTC
-	TRBV15	TRBJ1-6	-	CATSRGGNRPPLHF	TGTGCCACCAGCAGAGGAGGGAACAGGCCACCCCTCCACTTT
-	TRBV19	TRBJ1-2	-	CASSIDLQGPGYTF	TGTGCCAGTAGTATAGATCTCCAGGGGCCGGGCTACACCTTC
TRBD1	TRBV11-2	TRBJ2-7	-	CASSPGTGTYEQYF	TGTGCCAGCAGCCCCGGGACAGGTACCTACGAGCAGTACTTC
TRBD1	TRBV11-2	TRBJ1-6	-	CASSPGQGDSPLHF	TGTGCCAGCAGCCCGGGACAGGGTGATTCACCCCTCCACTTT
-	TRBV6-6	TRBJ1-3	-	CASSYSSGAGNTIYF	TGTGCCAGCAGTTACTCTTCCGGCGCTGGAAACACCATATATTTT
TRBD1	TRBV18	TRBJ1-2	few	CASSLDRTGSGYTF	TGTGCCAGCTCACTAGACAGGACAGGGAGCGGCTACACCTTC
-	TRBV6-6	TRBJ1-5	-	CASSPGGNNQPQHF	TGTGCCAGCAGCCCCGGGGGTAACAATCAGCCCCAGCATTTT
-	TRBV11-1	TRBJ2-7	-	CASSLALGEQYF	TGTGCCAGCAGCTTGGCCCTCGGGGAGCAGTACTTC
-	TRBV19	TRBJ1-2	-	CASSPRASDGTRSYGYTF	TGTGCCAGTAGTCCGCGGGCCTCCGACGGAACGAGGAGCTATGGCTACACCTTC
TRBD1	TRBV19	TRBJ1-5	-	CASSNVGQGSNQPQHF	TGTGCCAGTAGTAACGTCGGACAGGGGAGCAATCAGCCCCAGCATTTT
TRBD1	TRBV27	TRBJ1-5	-	CASSFRGAQPQHF	TGTGCCAGCAGTTTCAGGGGGGCTCAGCCCCAGCATTTT
TRBD1	TRBV19	TRBJ1-1	-	CASRGQGGTEAFF	TGTGCCAGTAGGGGCCAGGGGGGCACTGAAGCTTTCTTT
-	TRBV18	TRBJ2-7	-	CASSPYSSSYEQYF	TGTGCCAGCTCACCATATTCGAGCTCCTACGAGCAGTACTTC
-	TRBV6-1	TRBJ1-5	-	CASSEGQGPQPQHF	TGTGCCAGCAGTGAGGGGCAGGGGCCCCAGCCCCAGCATTTT
-	TRBV30	TRBJ1-2	-	CAWRDRSYGYTF	TGTGCCTGGAGGGACAGATCATATGGCTACACCTTC
-	TRBV18	TRBJ2-7	-	CASSPDSPSLTYEQYF	TGTGCCAGCTCACCAGACAGTCCTAGCCTAACCTACGAGCAGTACTTC
TRBD1	TRBV19	TRBJ1-2	-	CASTDRSFYGYTF	TGTGCCAGCACGGACAGGAGCTTCTATGGCTACACCTTC
-	TRBV29-1	TRBJ1-1	-	CSVAHTTNTEAFF	TGCAGCGTTGCGCACACTACGAACACTGAAGCTTTCTTT